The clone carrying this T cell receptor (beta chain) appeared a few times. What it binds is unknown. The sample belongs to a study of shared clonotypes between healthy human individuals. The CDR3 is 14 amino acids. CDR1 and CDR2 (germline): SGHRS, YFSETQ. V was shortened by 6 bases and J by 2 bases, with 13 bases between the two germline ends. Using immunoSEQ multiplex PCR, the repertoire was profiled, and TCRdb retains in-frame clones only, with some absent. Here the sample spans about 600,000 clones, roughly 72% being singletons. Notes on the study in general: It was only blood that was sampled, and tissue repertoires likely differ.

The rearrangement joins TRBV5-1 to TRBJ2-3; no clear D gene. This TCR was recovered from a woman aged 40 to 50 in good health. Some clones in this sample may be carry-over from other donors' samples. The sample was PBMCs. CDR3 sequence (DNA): TGCGCCAGCATGATACAGCCCAACACAGATACGCAGTATTTT. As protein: CASMIQPNTDTQYF.